Here is one T cell receptor beta chain with its context. This sample was taken from a study of identical twins. The junction had 4 bases not matched to a gene; V was cut back by 2 bases and J by 4 bases. The CDR3 runs to 15 residues. In germline, CDR1 is MNHNS, CDR2 SASEGT. TCRdb recomputed calls from the 5' RACE reads with MiXCR, one row per CDR3 protein. The table lists about 500,000 distinct CDR3 sequences, around 15% of them singletons. These sequences were also reported in another study, on yellow fever vaccine responses in identical twins.

This receptor was obtained from a woman aged 18-30 years in good health. V is TRBV6-1 and J is TRBJ2-3; 9 bases map to TRBD2. The material sequenced was CD4+ T cells sorted from blood. CDR3 in DNA: TGTGCCAGCAGTGAAATGGCGGGAGGGCCAGATACGCAGTATTTT. This translates into CASSEMAGGPDTQYF.